This T cell receptor beta chain came from a study of response to subunit inactivated influenza vaccine (dated by TCRdb to the late 2010s). As for the study more broadly: The study used deep quantitative T cell receptor repertoire profiling to track responses to a trivalent subunit inactivated influenza vaccine.

Regarding this clonotype: No cognate antigen has been identified for it. Nothing much larger sits one base from this clone, and base qualities are not available.

The germline V gene gives CDR1 as LGHNA and CDR2 as YNFKEQ. V drops 2 bases and J drops 2 bases, leaving 7 bases in between. The CDR3 sequence holds 15 residues, the cysteine and phenylalanine included. CDR3 DNA is the only sequence kept; it has 45 bases, read in frame from the first base. Study-wide conclusions, independent of this receptor: It was suggested by the authors that each seasonal influenza vaccination may recruit only a limited number of new T cells.

The library was obtained by RT-PCR. This sample was sequenced with an Illumina HiSeq 2500. The raw public data were reprocessed by TCRdb itself: fastp quality trimming at Q25, MiXCR clonotype calling, in-frame beta chains only. Rows with a matching CDR3 protein are joined into one entry that keeps the most common DNA and genes. Across this sample there are approximately 530,000 distinct CDR3 sequences, with around 7.7% seen only once. Clones ranked in the top ten supply 13% of the sample. This TCR was recovered from a man aged 50-75 years who received an inactivated influenza vaccine. Donor details come from another sample of the same person, matched by shared clones. The sequence links TRBV4-2 to TRBJ2-6, with the D gene call left open. The material sequenced was PBMCs from blood, taken less than 30 months after vaccination. CDR3 protein: CASSQSDPGANVLTF. The bases read TGTGCCAGCAGCCAATCGGATCCTGGGGCCAACGTCCTGACTTTC.